This T cell receptor (beta chain) derives from a study of T cells in Graves' hyperthyroidism and ophthalmopathy. To note about this clonotype: The antigen remains undetermined.

Germline values: CDR1 MNHEY, CDR2 SVGEGT. The CDR3 consists of 15 residues. After removal of 2 bases from V and 2 bases from J, the junction contained 5 bases not matched to a gene. Newly diagnosed patients aged 18 to 65 had hyperthyroidism of under 2 months' duration. General study findings and limits: Most clonotypes that expanded in the thyroid above 0.001 also showed up in blood.

What was amplified from RNA transcripts were TCR beta CDR3 regions. Carried out on the TCR CDR3, a first-round RT-PCR used the HTBI primer set. Each CDR3 protein gets one entry after TCRdb re-called the multiplex PCR reads with MiXCR. The sample consists of about 270,000 distinct CDR3 sequences, around 25% of them appearing once. Source material: blood. This chain uses TRBV6-2 or TRBV6-3 with TRBJ2-7; 8 bases agree with TRBD2. This clonotype was obtained from a man in his forties with Graves' hyperthyroidism that later progressed to Graves' ophthalmopathy. Written as DNA, the CDR3 is TGTGCCAGCAGTTACCCAAGCGGGGGAACCTACGAGCAGTACTTC. It codes for CASSYPSGGTYEQYF.